This T cell receptor beta chain derives from a study of blood T cell repertoires in COVID-19. Across the whole study: Samples came from the United States, Italy and Spain, spanning acute and convalescent COVID-19.

Trimming shortened V by 4 bases and J by 4 bases, and 17 bases separated the two germline ends. The V gene's germline CDR1 is SGDLS and CDR2 YYNGEE. The CDR3 loop spans 15 amino acids. Profiling relied on immunoSEQ multiplex PCR, and the TCRdb table lists in-frame clones only, not all of them. The table includes 150,000 to 200,000 clones, 85% detected once. Material for sequencing was peripheral blood. The chain uses TRBV9 and TRBJ1-1, with D possibly matching TRBD1 (6 bases). The sequence came from a human donor with acute or convalescent COVID-19. The donor label of this sample is uncertain. DNA of the CDR3: TGTGCCAGCAGCTCGTGGGGGCGGGGGAGCACTGAAGCTTTCTTT. Encoded protein: CASSSWGRGSTEAFF. The whole variable domain, filled in from reference TRBV9 and TRBJ1-1, reads DSGVTQTPKHLITATGQRVTLRCSPRSGDLSVYWYQQSLDQGLQFLIQYYNGEERAKGNILERFSAQQFPDLHSELNLSSLELGDSALYFCASSSWGRGSTEAFFGQGTRLTVV.